The entry below gives a single T cell receptor (beta chain) sequence along with its context. This entry comes from a study of CD8+CD57+ T cells in acquired aplastic anemia. Study in general: Sorting CD4+ and CD8+ cells gave DNA averaging about 2.9 ug. Sequencing produced an average of about 10 million reads per healthy donor for CD4+ cells.

Template material for TCR beta VDJ and CDR3 profiling consisted of genomic DNA. TCRdb independently ran MiXCR on the reads; one entry per CDR3 protein. The table includes about 130,000 distinct CDR3 sequences, 40% to 60% detected once. Sequencing was done on a sample of sorted CD4+, CD8+, or CD8+CD57+ T cells (not recorded which) from PBMCs. The sequence was obtained from a human donor in good health, serving as a control.

The CDR3 sequence is CATSRPSGGAGTQYF. CDR3 nucleotide sequence: TGTGCCACCAGCAGGCCAAGCGGGGGGGCCGGGACCCAGTACTTC. This rearrangement joins TRBV15 to TRBJ2-5; 10 nucleotides agree with TRBD2. The CDR3 runs to 15 residues. Germline CDR1 and CDR2: LNHNV and YYDKDF (reference sequence). V was clipped by 3 bases and J by 7 bases; unmatched bases: 8.